This T cell receptor (beta chain) was sequenced in a study of OX40 agonist ivuxolimab in advanced cancers. This clone appeared a few times. From germline, CDR1 is MNHEY and CDR2 SVGAGI. The trim removed 2 bases at V and 8 bases at J, leaving 9 bases unmatched. The CDR3 spans 15 residues. Clones were read by immunoSEQ multiplex PCR, and TCRdb kept only the in-frame ones, dropping some. The sample lists about 73,000 clones; roughly nine tenths were seen once. The chain employs TRBV6-5 and TRBJ1-2; 9 bases map to TRBD1. The sequence was obtained from an adult with an advanced solid tumor such as melanoma, head and neck, liver or kidney cancer. The starting material was CD4+ or CD8+ T cells sorted from blood, obtained in a trial of the OX40 agonist ivuxolimab. This chain's CDR3 is CASSYTAGTGLGYTF. CDR3 nucleotides: TGTGCCAGCAGTTACACCGCCGGGACAGGGTTGGGCTACACCTTC.